These 5 T cell receptor beta chains were all obtained from the same sample, sequenced in a study of blood T cell repertoires in COVID-19 (dated by TCRdb to 2020 to 2022). The receptor library was made with the immunoSEQ multiplex PCR assay. TCRdb took over this immuneACCESS table, retaining in-frame rearrangements with V and J assigned. Such tables are incomplete; in checked studies, under half of the missing clones stem from an unresolved V gene, and the remainder is unexplained. Recorded for this sample are just over 90,000 clones; 90% of them occurred a single time. In total, the top ten clones hold around 1.5% of the sample. The source material was peripheral blood. The source is a human donor with active COVID-19. The donor label of this sample is uncertain.

The chain combines TRBV6-1 with TRBJ2-1, with 9 bases that match TRBD2. V shed 1 base and J 2 bases; nucleotides not matched to a gene: 3. Germline assignment: CDR1 MNHNS and CDR2 SASEGT. CDR3 size: 16 residues. The CDR3, as DNA: TGTGCCAGCAGTGAAGAGAGCGGGGGGACCTACAATGAGCAGTTCTTC. Its protein product is CASSEESGGTYNEQFF.

V and J are TRBV15 and TRBJ2-7; 8 bases match TRBD1. CDR1 and CDR2 (germline): LNHNV, YYDKDF (reference sequence). Unmatched junction bases numbered 5, after V lost 3 bases and J lost 1 base. There are 15 residues in the CDR3. The CDR3 nucleotides read TGTGCCACCAGCAGGGGGACAGGTGGATCCTACGAGCAGTACTTC. Its translation is CATSRGTGGSYEQYF.

The sample holds one count of this clone. The rearrangement joins TRBV6-1 to TRBJ1-2; D is perhaps TRBD1 (6 bases). Germline V gene data show CDR1 as MNHNS and CDR2 as SASEGT. The CDR3 has 18 amino acids. The ends were cut back, 0 bases at V and 4 bases at J, with 21 bases in the middle. The CDR3 spells CASSEALVVRGTTYGYTF. The CDR3 DNA reads as TGTGCCAGCAGTGAAGCGCTGGTCGTTAGGGGGACTACCTATGGCTACACCTTC.

This clone was counted between two and nine times. The rearrangement uses TRBV28 and TRBJ2-7; 9 bases are shared with TRBD1. The CDR3 totals 16 residues. V dropped 1 base and J dropped 1; count of bases not matched to a gene: 5. CDR1 and CDR2 from the germline V gene are MDHEN and SYDVKM. Here the CDR3 DNA reads TGTGCCAGCAGTTTATTTGGGGACAGGGCATCCTACGAGCAGTACTTC. Its protein product is CASSLFGDRASYEQYF.

V and J are TRBV5-1 and TRBJ1-3; 9 positions match TRBD1. Germline V gene data show CDR1 as SGHRS and CDR2 as YFSETQ. Unmatched junction bases numbered 2, after V lost 3 bases and J lost 4 bases. This CDR3 region has 14 residues. CDR3 in DNA: TGCGCCAGCAGCTCGACAGGGGGAGGAAACACCATATATTTT. This gives the protein CASSSTGGGNTIYF.